This T cell receptor beta chain was identified during a study of response to subunit inactivated influenza vaccine. Study-wide results and caveats: New T cells are recruited in small numbers by each seasonal influenza vaccination, according to the authors' suggestion.

This clonotype was picked up a small number of times. Its antigen is currently unknown. TCRdb reprocessed the RT-PCR reads with MiXCR, giving one entry per CDR3 protein. The data show about 500,000 distinct CDR3 sequences, approximately 15% seen once. The V segment lost 9 bases and the J segment 1 base; nucleotides outside the gene matches: 5. CDR1 and CDR2 (germline): ENHRY, SYGVKD. The CDR3 totals 13 residues. This receptor was obtained from a man aged 50-75 years who received an inactivated influenza vaccine. The source material was CD4+ T cells sorted from PBMCs, sampled approximately 25 months after vaccination. The rearrangement links TRBV10-3 to TRBJ2-7, with 8 positions matching TRBD1. The CDR3 bases are TGTGCCATGGGACAGGCTGAGTCCTACGAGCAGTACTTC. Amino acids: CAMGQAESYEQYF.